This T cell receptor (delta chain) was observed in a study of γδ T cells in repeated Plasmodium falciparum infection (dated by TCRdb to the early 2020s). The study in broad terms: The natural-infection arm enrolled Malian children exposed to intense seasonal malaria transmission, compared against age and gender matched Australian children. Five or six malaria-naive U.S. adults underwent four controlled human malaria infections by bites from P. falciparum NF54-infected Anopheles stephensi mosquitoes over approximately 640 days. Malian gammadelta TCR repertoires were analysed cross-sectionally during no-transmission periods and longitudinally across acute febrile malaria episodes. Controlled-infection subjects were sampled at baseline, immediately before selected infections, and 21 days after each infection. Using both natural infection in Mali and controlled human malaria infection, the study looked at the way repeated Plasmodium falciparum infection shapes the human gammadelta T cell repertoire.

Broader findings and caveats from the paper: In Vdelta2-negative gammadelta TCR repertoires, which were largely Vdelta1+, repeated controlled infections appeared to drive waves of new clonotype selection. The controlled-infection cohort was small, limiting analysis of inter-individual variability in gammadelta T cell responses. The Malian cohort was drawn from a small rural village made up mostly of one ethnic group, which limits generalizability. Vgamma9/Vdelta2+ TCR repertoires kept a highly stable polyclonal repertoire across time and infection, and many TCRgamma sequences overlapped between individuals. Compared with Australian children, Malian children appeared to have Vdelta2-negative gammadelta TCR repertoires that were more clonally expanded, less diverse and less shared.

V has 5 bases trimmed and J has 0 bases trimmed; junction bases matching no gene number 15. From the germline V gene, CDR1 is TSWWSYY and CDR2 is QGS. The CDR3 sequence holds 19 residues, the cysteine and phenylalanine included. Kept here is only the CDR3 DNA, which spans 57 bases and is read in frame from base 1. Library method: multiplex PCR. Sequencing was carried out with an Illumina MiSeq. Each sorted gammadelta T cell sample was sequenced for both the TCR gamma (TRG) and TCR delta (TRD) chains. The authors processed their data as follows. Repertoire analyses included clonotype tree plots, accumulated frequency of the top 20 clonotypes, diversity index (DI) and D75 metrics. Clone calls in TCRdb were regenerated from the public reads with CATT, after which identical DNA sequences shared one row. The V and J calls, along with clone size, are taken from TCRdb and not from the paper's own processing. The sample includes over 45,000 delta-chain clones, with approximately 1.5% observed a single time. The ten largest clonotypes hold roughly 8.6% of the sample.

For bulk TCR repertoire analysis, Vgamma9/Vdelta2+ and Vdelta2-negative gammadelta T cell populations were flow-sorted out of peripheral blood mononuclear cells. Details on this clone: Its specific antigen is unknown. Translating this DNA gives a protein that differs at residue 10 from the TCRdb one, which belongs to a much larger clone; a read error is likely, and the protein shown is this translation.

The clonotype originates from a pool of human donors (malaria-infected and uninfected, not separated). Recombination joined TRDV1 with TRDJ1, and 10 junctional nucleotides match TRDD3. In the absence of a J gene in TCRdb, the DNA was matched to germline to assign it here. The sample taken for sequencing was gamma-delta T cells from blood. In nucleotides, the sequence is TGTGCTCTTGGGTCCCCAGGGGGATACGATCCTCCGTACACCGATAAACTCATCTTT. The resulting protein is CALGSPGGYDPPYTDKLIF.